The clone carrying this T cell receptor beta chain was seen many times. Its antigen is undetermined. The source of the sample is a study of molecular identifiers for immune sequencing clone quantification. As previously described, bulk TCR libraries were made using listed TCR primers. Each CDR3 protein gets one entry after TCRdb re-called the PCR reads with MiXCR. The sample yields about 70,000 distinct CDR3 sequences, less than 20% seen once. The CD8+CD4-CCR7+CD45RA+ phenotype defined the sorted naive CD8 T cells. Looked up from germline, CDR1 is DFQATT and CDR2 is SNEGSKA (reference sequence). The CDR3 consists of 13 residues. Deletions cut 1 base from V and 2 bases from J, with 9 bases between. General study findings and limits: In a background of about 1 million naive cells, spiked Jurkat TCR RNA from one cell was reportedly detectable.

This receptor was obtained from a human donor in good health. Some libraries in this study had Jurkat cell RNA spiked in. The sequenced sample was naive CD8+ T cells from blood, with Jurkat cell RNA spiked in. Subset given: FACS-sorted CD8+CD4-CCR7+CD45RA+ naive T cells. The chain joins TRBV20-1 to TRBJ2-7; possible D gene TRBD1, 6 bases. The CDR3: CSARGTETYEQYF. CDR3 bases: TGCAGTGCTAGAGGGACAGAGACCTACGAGCAGTACTTC.